The 2 T cell receptor beta chains below come from one sample, sequenced in a study of PD-1 blockade in classical Hodgkin lymphoma. Method: immunoSEQ multiplex PCR; TCRdb's copy keeps in-frame clones and lacks some. This table has tens of thousands of clones, roughly 80% appearing once. Time point: cycle 4 day 1 (C4D1), after more than five weeks of nivolumab. Patients all relapsed after autologous stem cell transplantation, and there was variation in brentuximab vedotin exposure. Sequenced here: peripheral blood mononuclear cells (PBMCs), sampled before the fourth cycle of nivolumab. Every receptor here comes from a human donor with classical Hodgkin lymphoma.

The V gene is TRBV9, the J gene TRBJ1-2; no firm D call. Germline loops: CDR1 SGDLS, CDR2 YYNGEE. V shed 3 bases and J shed 1 base, with 7 bases lying between them. CDR3 size: 13 residues. CDR3 in amino acids: CASSETVNYGYTF. CDR3 coding DNA: TGTGCCAGCAGCGAGACCGTTAACTATGGCTACACCTTC.

The rearrangement links TRBV6-5 to TRBJ1-5, with TRBD1 matching 10 bases. J was trimmed by 6 bases and V by 10 bases; bases with no gene match: 9. The CDR3 has 14 residues. Looked up from germline, CDR1 is MNHEY and CDR2 is SVGAGI. For the CDR3, the DNA is TGTGCCACCTCGGGGACAGGGGACGCTCAGCCCCAGCATTTT. Its protein product is CATSGTGDAQPQHF.